Listed below are T cell receptor beta chains from one sample, sequenced in a study of tumor and adjacent non-tumor tissue in lung cancer. TCRdb independently ran MiXCR on the multiplex PCR reads; one entry per CDR3 protein. The table lists 90,000 to 100,000 distinct CDR3 sequences, 80% of them singletons, with 30% in the top ten. Sequences were obtained from distant non-tumor lung tissue. The receptors were sampled from a man in his sixties with small cell lung cancer. The CDR3 runs from the conserved cysteine through the conserved F or W. Fields, in order: J gene, V gene, CDR3 protein.

>TRBJ2-5|TRBV10-3
CVISRYQETQYF
>TRBJ2-5|TRBV20-1
CSTGGRDRGLLLGTQYF
>TRBJ2-1|TRBV7-9
CASSAGLAGERYNEQFF
>TRBJ2-2|TRBV6-1
CTGSEDHGMPAGELFF
>TRBJ2-6|TRBV10-3
CAISESGSSGANILTF
>TRBJ2-7|TRBV13
CASTLAGGSYEQYF
>TRBJ2-2|TRBV4-1
CTNSSRAAYTGVLFF
>TRBJ2-7|TRBV5-1
CASSLGGRPEEYF
>TRBJ1-5|TRBV12-3/TRBV12-4
CASRPAVGPRPQHF
>TRBJ2-3|TRBV11-2
CASSLDFLSETQYF
>TRBJ2-1|TRBV12-3/TRBV12-4
CASKTTGSYWSNEYFF
>TRBJ1-1|TRBV11-2
CASSLATGMNTEVFF
>TRBJ2-5|TRBV20-1
CSAYSGTRETQYF
>TRBJ2-3|TRBV20-1
CSARDPGTLTNRQYF
>TRBJ1-3|TRBV20-1
CSASPDISGGNTIYF
>TRBJ2-3|TRBV20-1
CSAAGVADTDTQYF
>TRBJ1-2|TRBV4-1
CASSLRAGVGGYTF
>TRBJ1-1|TRBV5-6
CASSLKDGTEAFF
>TRBJ2-1|TRBV6-2/TRBV6-3
CASSYRGETGQFF
>TRBJ2-1|TRBV20-1
CSFLPTSGRIGEQFF
>TRBJ2-2|TRBV4-2
CVSNQDLRANTGELFF
>TRBJ2-3|TRBV25-1
CATRGLGADTQYF
>TRBJ2-3|TRBV12-3/TRBV12-4
CASSLYRGDADTQYF
>TRBJ2-6|TRBV21-1
CASSKGTYRDRPSGANVLTF
>TRBJ1-4|TRBV19
CASRPPLGARVEKLFF
>TRBJ2-1|TRBV13
CASCSGGSNEQIF
>TRBJ2-1|TRBV11-2
CASNFSLLAGDNEQFF
>TRBJ2-1|TRBV11-2
CASSSVKAQSSYNEQLF
>TRBJ2-1|TRBV12-3/TRBV12-4
CASTPVQGPNEQFF
>TRBJ2-2|TRBV11-3
CASSIQASNTGELFF
>TRBJ2-1|TRBV12-3/TRBV12-4
CASSTTSGFYNEKFF
>TRBJ1-6|TRBV11-3
CASSQHRDRVSTRTDSLFHF